The present TCR beta chain was sequenced within a study of blood T cell repertoires in COVID-19. Generated by immunoSEQ multiplex PCR, the TCRdb table keeps only in-frame clones and is missing some. The table shows roughly 220,000 clones, with just under 85% occurring only once. This CDR3 comprises 13 residues. CDR1 MDHEN and CDR2 SYDVKM come from the germline V gene. Trimming pared 6 bases from V and 4 bases from J, leaving 7 bases between. Participants, 18 to 89 years old, spanned 25 or so US areas. Sequencing input: PBMCs or T cells enriched from blood (not recorded which). The sequence derives from a man in his forties or fifties who had recovered from COVID-19. The J gene is TRBJ2-6, the V gene TRBV28; no firm D call. The chain's CDR3 is CASSPQGANVLTF. CDR3 nucleotides: TGTGCCAGCAGCCCCCAGGGGGCCAACGTCCTGACTTTC.